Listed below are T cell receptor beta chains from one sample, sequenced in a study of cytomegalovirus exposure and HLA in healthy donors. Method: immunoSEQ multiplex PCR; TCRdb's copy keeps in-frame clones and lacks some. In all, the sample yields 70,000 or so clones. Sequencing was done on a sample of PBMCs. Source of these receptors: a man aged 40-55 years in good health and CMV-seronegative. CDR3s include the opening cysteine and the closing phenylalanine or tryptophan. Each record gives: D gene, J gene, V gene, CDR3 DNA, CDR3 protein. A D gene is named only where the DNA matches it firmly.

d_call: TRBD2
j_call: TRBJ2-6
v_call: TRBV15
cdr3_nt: TGTGCCACCAGCAGCGGGGGACTAGCGGGGGGTTCCGGGGCCAACGTCCTGACTTTC
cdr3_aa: CATSSGGLAGGSGANVLTF

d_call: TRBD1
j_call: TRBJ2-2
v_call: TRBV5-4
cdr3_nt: TGTGCCAGCAGCTCGAGACAGGGGGCCACCGGGGAGCTGTTTTTT
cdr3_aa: CASSSRQGATGELFF

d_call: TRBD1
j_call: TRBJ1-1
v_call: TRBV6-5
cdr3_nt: TGTGCCAGCACCGAAGGGGGCAGGGGTGAAGCTTTCTTT
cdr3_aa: CASTEGGRGEAFF

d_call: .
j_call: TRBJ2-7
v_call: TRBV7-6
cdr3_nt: TGTGCCAGCAGCTCCCGCCCCCAGGGCGAGCAGTACTTC
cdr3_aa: CASSSRPQGEQYF

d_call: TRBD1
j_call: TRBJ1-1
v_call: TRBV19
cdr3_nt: TGTGCCAGTAGGGGGGACAGGGAAACTGAAGCTTTCTTT
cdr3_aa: CASRGDRETEAFF

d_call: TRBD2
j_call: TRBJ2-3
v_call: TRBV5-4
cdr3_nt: TGTGCCAGCAGCTTGGACGGGGGGGGCTTCGATACGCAGTATTTT
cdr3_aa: CASSLDGGGFDTQYF

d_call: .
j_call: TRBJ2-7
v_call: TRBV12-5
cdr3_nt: TGTGCTAGTGGTTTCGGCGGGGAGCCCTCCTACGAGCAGTACTTC
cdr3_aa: CASGFGGEPSYEQYF

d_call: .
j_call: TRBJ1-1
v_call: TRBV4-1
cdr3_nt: TGCGCCACGAAAACAATATACTACGGGGTTGGGGTGGGCACTGAAGCTTTCTTT
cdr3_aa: CATKTIYYGVGVGTEAFF

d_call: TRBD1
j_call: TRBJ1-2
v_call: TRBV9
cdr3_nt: TGTGCCAGCAGCGTTACAGGGGGCGAAAGGAATGGCTACACCTTC
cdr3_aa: CASSVTGGERNGYTF

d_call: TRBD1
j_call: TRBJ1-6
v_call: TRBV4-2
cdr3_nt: TGTGCCAGCAGCCAAGGGGGCAGGGGGGAAAATTCACCCCTCCACTTT
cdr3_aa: CASSQGGRGENSPLHF

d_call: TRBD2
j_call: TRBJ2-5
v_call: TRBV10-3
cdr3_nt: TGTGCCATCAGTACCGGGGGGATACAAGAGACCCAGTACTTC
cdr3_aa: CAISTGGIQETQYF

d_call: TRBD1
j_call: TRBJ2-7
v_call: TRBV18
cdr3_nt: TGTGCCAGCTCACCCGACAGGGGCCCCCACGAGCAGTACTTC
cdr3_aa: CASSPDRGPHEQYF

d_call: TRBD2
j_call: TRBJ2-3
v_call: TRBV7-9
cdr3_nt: TGTGCCAGCAGCCCTGGGACTAGCGGGGGAAGCACAGATACGCAGTATTTT
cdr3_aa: CASSPGTSGGSTDTQYF

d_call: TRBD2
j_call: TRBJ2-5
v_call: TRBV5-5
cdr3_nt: TGTGCCAGCAGCCCAGGCGGGGGGGCCGGGGAGACCCAGTACTTC
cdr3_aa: CASSPGGGAGETQYF

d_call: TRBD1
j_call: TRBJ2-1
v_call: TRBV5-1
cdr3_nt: TGCGCCAGCAGCTTGGGAGGGGGCGCCTACAATGAGCAGTTCTTC
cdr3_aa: CASSLGGGAYNEQFF

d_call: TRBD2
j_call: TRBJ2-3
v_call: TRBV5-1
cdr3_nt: TGCGCCAGCAGCTTGGGTGGGACTAGCGTCCCCCACACAGATACGCAGTATTTT
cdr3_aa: CASSLGGTSVPHTDTQYF

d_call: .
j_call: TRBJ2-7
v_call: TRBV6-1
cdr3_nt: TGTGCCAGCACCACCGGAGTGACCTACGAGCAGTACTTC
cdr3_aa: CASTTGVTYEQYF

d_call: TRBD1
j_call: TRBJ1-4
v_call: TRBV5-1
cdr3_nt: TGCGCCAGCGGGGACAGGGGGCGTGAAAAACTGTTTTTT
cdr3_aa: CASGDRGREKLFF

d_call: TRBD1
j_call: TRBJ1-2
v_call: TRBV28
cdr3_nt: TGTGCCAGCAGTAGACCTGACAGGGTAGGTGGCTACACCTTC
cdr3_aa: CASSRPDRVGGYTF

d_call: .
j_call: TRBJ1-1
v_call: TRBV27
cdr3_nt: TGTGCCAGCAGTTTATATCCAGGGCTGAACACTGAAGCTTTCTTT
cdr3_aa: CASSLYPGLNTEAFF

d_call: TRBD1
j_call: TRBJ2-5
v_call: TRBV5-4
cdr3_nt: TGTGCCAGCAGCTTGGTGGACAGGCAGCAGTACTTC
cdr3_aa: CASSLVDRQQYF

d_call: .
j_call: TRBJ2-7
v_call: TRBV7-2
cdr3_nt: TGTGCCAGCAGCTTAGGGCCGAAAGAAACCTACGAGCAGTACTTC
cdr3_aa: CASSLGPKETYEQYF

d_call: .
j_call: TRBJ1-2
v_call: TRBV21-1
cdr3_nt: TGTGCCAGCAGCAAAGTTTATCCGACAGACCCTATCCATGGCTACACCTTC
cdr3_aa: CASSKVYPTDPIHGYTF

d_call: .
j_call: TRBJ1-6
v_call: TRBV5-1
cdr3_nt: TGCGCCAGCAGATTCGGGGAGGTTAATTCACCCCTCCACTTT
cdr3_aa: CASRFGEVNSPLHF

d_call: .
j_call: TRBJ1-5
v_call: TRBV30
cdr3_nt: TGTGCCTGGAGTCCACCCGGGACAACTAGCAATCAGCCCCAGCATTTT
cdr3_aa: CAWSPPGTTSNQPQHF

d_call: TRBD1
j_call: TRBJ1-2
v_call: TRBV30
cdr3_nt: TGTGCCTGGAGTGTCGGGGGACAGGGGGTGACAAAGAAACCCTCGGTCACCTTC
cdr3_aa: CAWSVGGQGVTKKPSVTF

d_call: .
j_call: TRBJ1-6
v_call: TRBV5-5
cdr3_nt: TGTGCCAGCAGCTTCTTACAGAATAATTCACCCCTCCACTTT
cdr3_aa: CASSFLQNNSPLHF

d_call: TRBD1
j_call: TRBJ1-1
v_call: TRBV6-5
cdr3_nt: TGTGCCAGCACCCCGGGGACAGCCGTTGAAGCTTTCTTT
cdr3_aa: CASTPGTAVEAFF